The T cell receptor beta chain described here comes from a study of T-cell memory formation after mild COVID-19. In its sample, this clonotype was seen a few times. TCR alpha and TCR beta cDNA libraries with sample barcodes and UMIs came from 5'RACE using constant-segment primers. TCRdb reprocessed the 5' RACE reads with MiXCR, giving one entry per CDR3 protein. The sample lists almost 550,000 distinct CDR3 sequences, around 21% occurring once. The TCR was taken from an adult woman who had mild COVID-19 (a few samples of this study predate the infection). Cell type and time point are not known. Sample: PBMCs or a T cell subset sorted from them (not recorded which).

The CDR3 region has the DNA TGTGCCAGCAGCTCCTATGGGGGAGGGGAGACCCAGTACTTC. As protein: CASSSYGGGETQYF. The genes are TRBV7-2 and TRBJ2-5; 7 bases are a match to TRBD2. Unmatched junction bases numbered 7, after V lost 4 bases and J lost 5 bases. The CDR3 has 14 residues. Germline V CDR1 and CDR2: SGHTA, FQGNSA.